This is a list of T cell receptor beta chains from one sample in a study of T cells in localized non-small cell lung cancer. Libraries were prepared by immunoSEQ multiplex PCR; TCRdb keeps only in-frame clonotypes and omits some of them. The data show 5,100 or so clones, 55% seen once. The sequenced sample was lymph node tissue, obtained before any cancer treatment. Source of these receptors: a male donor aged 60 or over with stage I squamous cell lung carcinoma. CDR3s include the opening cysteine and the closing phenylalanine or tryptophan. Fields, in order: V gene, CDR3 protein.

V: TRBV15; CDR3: CATSLALVEGTLPNQPQHF
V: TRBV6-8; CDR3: CASGMTGTGNTIYF
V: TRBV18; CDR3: CASSPPHGQETQYF
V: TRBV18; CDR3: CASSPPTGAGELFF
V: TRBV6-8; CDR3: CAISGGKATEAFF
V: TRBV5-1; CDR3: CASHEGTAGGDTQYF
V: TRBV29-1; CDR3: CSVLKPPAEAFF
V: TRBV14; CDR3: CASSQTALYGYTF
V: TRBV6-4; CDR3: CASSYELADYEQYF
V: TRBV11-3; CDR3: CASSLMGREVTDTQYF
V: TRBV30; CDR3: CAGMGQPNTEAFF